Reported below is one TCR beta chain. Its antigen is not known. This sample is part of a study of graft-versus-host responses after intestinal transplantation. On the study more broadly: Recipients had multivisceral, liver-intestinal, or isolated intestinal transplants. Every transplant recipient was induced with anti-thymocyte globulin, then maintained on tacrolimus and steroids for two to three years.

The protocol was immunoSEQ multiplex PCR, while the TCRdb copy is restricted to in-frame clones and leaves out a portion. The table lists some 90,000 clones, approximately 90% of them singletons. Broader study findings: Early post-transplant falls in HvG clones accompanied the peak levels of circulating GvH clones. High graft-versus-host to host-versus-graft T cell clonal ratios marked allografts of patients with graft-donor macrochimerism.

V lost 1 base, J lost 5 bases, and 6 bases stayed unmatched. The CDR3 is 15 residues long. Looked up from germline, CDR1 is SNHLY and CDR2 is FYNNEI. The chain recombines TRBV2 with TRBJ2-5; 8 bases line up with TRBD1. The receptor was derived from a human donor who received an intestinal transplant. The sample was unstimulated CD8+ T cells sorted from spleen or lymph node cells, taken before intestinal transplant. CDR3 loop: CASSEGRGPGETQYF. CDR3 in DNA: TGTGCCAGCAGTGAAGGCAGGGGGCCAGGGGAGACCCAGTACTTC.